This T cell receptor beta chain emerged from a study of cytomegalovirus exposure and HLA in healthy donors (dated by TCRdb to 2017 to 2019). The study in broad terms: According to an earlier analysis of around 600 of the donors, about 170 million T cells yielded 117 million unique TCR beta sequences and less than 300 Gb of sequence data. Roughly 300 gigabases of sequencing data and around 90 million unique TCR sequences made up an early release that covered about 640 HLA-typed donors. Of the approximately 400 genotyped donors, roughly 76% were placed in the genetic ancestry cluster associated with self-reported Caucasian donors. The aim of the study was to test whether cataloging public T cell receptors could identify signatures of past pathogen exposure. Using immunosequencing, the study profiled T cell repertoires from approximately 700 subjects and related those repertoires to cytomegalovirus serostatus. In addition to the first cohort of several hundred subjects, a separate validation cohort of under 150 different subjects was used. To predict cytomegalovirus infection status, the study brought together high-throughput TCR immunosequencing, statistical association of individual TCRs with disease status, and machine learning. To study patterns of TCR occurrence, a later analysis re-analyzed previously published TCR beta repertoires from several hundred donors and added high-resolution HLA genotyping. The later analysis used no new phenotypic data to find candidate immune exposures, relying instead on TCR beta sequences and their occurrence across donors. To decide whether each TCR beta V gene segment behaved as functional or pseudogenic, an earlier analysis of some 600 of the donors relied on high-throughput TCR beta sequencing. Donor age, sex, ethnicity and CMV serostatus were compiled alongside the repertoire data. A later genetic analysis took genome-wide SNP genotypes for 398 of the 666 donors and used that subset as a discovery cohort. Every repertoire in the discovery cohort had been generated on one and the same sequencing platform. Class I and class II HLA loci were covered by the typing at four-digit resolution. Typing coverage differed by locus: A, B, C, DRB1 and DQB1 were typed in about 620-640 donors, DQA1 in 500 to 550, DPA1 in nearly 610, and DPB1 in 450 to 490. Roughly five DR-DQ haplotypes were treated as single units for association and clustering because of strong linkage in the cohort. Across about 380 genotyped donors of the cohort, an average of roughly 250,000 unique TCR beta nucleotide sequences per donor were sequenced, and 15% to 20% of those sequences were non-productive. Study-wide conclusions, independent of this receptor: In a later analysis, HLA-associated TCR beta chains were found to be more clonally expanded and to have lower generation probabilities than equally common non-associated chains. In vitro tests confirmed that a few of the cytomegalovirus-associated TCR beta chains recognize cytomegalovirus antigens. The classifier was reported to diagnose cytomegalovirus status with high specificity and sensitivity in both the original and validation cohorts. In a later analysis, the rate of TCR association differed among HLA loci, with DRB1 alleles having the most associated TCRs and HLA-C alleles having the fewest. Immune exposure information for the cohort was limited to CMV serostatus. HLA typing was unavailable for some donors at each locus, so association tests used only the typed subset. Roughly uniform sequencing depth across donors was assumed in presence/absence analyses, although this assumption may not hold. In an earlier analysis of approximately 590 of the donors, most TCR beta V segments appeared in productive rearrangements about 87% or about 30% of the time, broadly matching IMGT annotations. A cluster of highly shared sequence variants was judged likely to represent a technical artifact of the sequencing pipeline. A later analysis found that most CMV-associated TCR beta chains appeared HLA-restricted, with HLA associations seemingly driven largely by CMV exposure. It was suggested by the authors that the approach could potentially be generalized to other disease states and immunological phenotypes. A further reported finding was that TCR beta sequences accurately predicted the HLA-A and HLA-B alleles for most subjects in the first cohort. The study gave a list of some 150 TCR beta chains associated with cytomegalovirus. This cohort had only TCR beta chains sequenced, and the lack of alpha or paired-chain data limited which features could be detected. According to a later genetic analysis, donors in an Asian-associated ancestry cluster had fewer N-insertions in productive TCRs than the approximately 650-donor mean. A later analysis associated 16,951 TCR beta sequences with specific HLA alleles at a false discovery rate of 0.05. Some IMGT-functional V segments, including TRBV6-2 and TRBV6-3, could not be distinguished by the 87-base-pair reads and were therefore excluded. Most TCR sequences were observed very rarely across donors, whereas some public TCRs were present in many individuals. V-gene and J-gene trimming of TCR beta chains was associated with a missense DCLRE1C variant in a later genetic analysis, and the association was replicated in an independent cohort. Because counts were too low, about 17 rarely observed V segments, including chromosome 9 orphons, were excluded from the earlier analysis of 587 of the donors. Linkage disequilibrium might explain the correlated functional status among segregating V segments, but an unknown experimental factor could not be excluded. Strong co-occurrence of HLA alleles, especially DR and DQ, made assigning TCR associations to individual alleles difficult. According to a later analysis, parvovirus B19, influenza, CMV and Epstein-Barr virus appeared linked to several top co-occurrence clusters.

CDR1 and CDR2 (MDHEN, SYDVKM) derive from the germline V gene. V is pared back by 2 bases and J by 7 bases, with 15 bases lying between the germline termini. Taken from cysteine to phenylalanine, the CDR3 has 14 residues. Left in the record is the CDR3 DNA by itself, 42 bases read in frame from the first base. Libraries were built with the immunoSEQ multiplex PCR assay. For the multiplex PCR, a mixture combining 60 forward primers for TCR Vbeta segments and 13 reverse primers for TCR Jbeta segments was used. The CDR3 region of rearranged TCR beta genes was amplified from genomic DNA by a multiplex PCR assay. On the Illumina HiSeq System, the amplified TCR beta libraries were sequenced as 87-base-pair reads. On the authors' methods: In a later analysis, roughly 80 million unique TCR beta chains were counted across the 500 to 850 repertoires, and about 9.9 million of these chains were shared by at least two donors. Raw reads were error-corrected and collapsed into unique sequences with a nearest-neighbor algorithm that merged closely related sequences to remove PCR and sequencing errors. CDR3 sequences were aligned to IMGT reference sequences to assign V, D and J gene segments. For a sequence to be retained, a match of at least six nucleotides to both a V gene segment and a J gene segment was required. A rearrangement was called productive if the CDR3 had no stop codons and remained in frame with V and J, and every other rearrangement was called non-productive. CDR3 was defined by IMGT convention, running from the second conserved V-encoded cysteine to the conserved J-encoded phenylalanine. In an earlier analysis of around 640 of the donors, sequences lacking an unambiguous match to a single V gene segment were excluded. An earlier analysis of almost 600 of the donors classified V segments as functional when productive rearrangements were above 56.7% and as segregating when the standard deviation between donors was above 5%. A statistical classification framework was built for diagnosing cytomegalovirus status from the catalog of TCR beta chain sequences. A later analysis assigned V and J genes by comparing TCR nucleotide sequences with IMGT/GENE-DB human TR gene sequences. The TCRdist pipeline was used in a later analysis to assign CDR3 sequences and most-parsimonious VDJ recombination scenarios. In a later analysis, each TCR beta chain was defined by its CDR3 amino acid sequence together with its V-gene family, and reads without a unique V-gene family were excluded. To address suspected cross-contamination and a sequencing artifact, a later analysis removed around 590 highly shared, low-generation-probability nucleotide sequences. In a later analysis, a clonal expansion index was calculated for each public chain from normalized within-repertoire ranks of inferred template counts. In a later analysis, generation probabilities were computed using a VDJ recombination model fitted to out-of-frame rearrangements, and the results were checked against IGoR. A later analysis scored TCR-TCR, TCR-HLA and TCR-CMV co-occurrence with hypergeometric tests, applying a repertoire-size bias correction to TCR pairs. False discovery rates were estimated in a later analysis by permuting HLA or CMV assignments 20 times. In a later analysis, co-occurring TCRs were grouped with DBSCAN, and TCRdist sequence similarity was added when clustering was performed within HLA-allele-positive subsets. Repertoires with fewer than 30,000 or more than 120,000 public chains were left out of co-occurrence clustering, as were four to six repertoires with anomalous nucleotide sharing. TCRdb limited this immuneACCESS table to in-frame rearrangements with V and J called. A share of clones is missing; checked studies link under half to unresolved V genes, and the rest is unexplained. V and J calls and clone size are given by that table; D and trimming were obtained from the DNA. The sample yields approximately 100,000 clones; 81% were counted once. Together, the top ten hold 2.2% of the sample.

On this clone itself: The antigen this receptor binds is unknown. Base qualities were left out, and no much larger clone turns up one base away.

The cohort was made up of about 610 healthy bone marrow donors. All cohort members were sampled while nominally healthy, although unrecorded immune exposures were likely present. The donor tested CMV seronegative, placing the donor among the roughly 400 seronegative members of the cohort. A peripheral blood sample was collected from each donor, and TCR beta sequencing was performed on peripheral blood mononuclear cells. The Qiagen DNeasy Blood Extraction Kit was used to extract genomic DNA from the blood cell samples. The source of this sequence is a woman between 25 and 40 years old in good health and CMV-seronegative. The sample comprised PBMCs. The rearranged segments are TRBV28 and TRBJ2-7; matching of 6 bases hints at TRBD2 as the D gene. The base sequence is TGTGCCAGCAGTTTACATACAGCCCGGGGGGAGCAGTACTTC. Translated, this gives CASSLHTARGEQYF. The CDR3 plus the reference TRBV28 and TRBJ2-7 genes for the other parts give the full variable domain: DVKVTQSSRYLVKRTGEKVFLECVQDMDHENMFWYRQDPGLGLRLIYFSYDVKMKEKGDIPEGYSVSREKKERFSLILESASTNQTSMYLCASSLHTARGEQYFGPGTRLTVT.